The rows below give T cell receptor beta chains drawn from one sample of a study of T cells expressing NK-cell markers. TCRdb re-called the 5' RACE reads; every CDR3 protein appears as one record, without DNA. The table for this sample gives 400,000 to 550,000 distinct CDR3 sequences. The sample comprised blood T cells: a sorted CD56 or NKG2C T cell subset, CD4+ or CD8+ T cells, or bulk PBMC T cells (not recorded which). These receptors came from a woman between 18 and 70 years old in good health. The CDR3 runs from the conserved cysteine through the conserved F or W.

v_gene: TRBV11-2
j_gene: TRBJ1-5
CDR3aa: CASSLGDGSQPQHF

v_gene: TRBV18
j_gene: TRBJ1-1
CDR3aa: CASSQNRGRGSSNTEAFF

v_gene: TRBV6-5
j_gene: TRBJ2-7
CDR3aa: CASSYSGGSVEQYF

v_gene: TRBV10-3
j_gene: TRBJ2-7
CDR3aa: CAISDGLADDSYEQYF

v_gene: TRBV5-6
j_gene: TRBJ2-5
CDR3aa: CASSLVGSSATSQETQYF

v_gene: TRBV29-1
j_gene: TRBJ2-1
CDR3aa: CSARLAGGGEQFF

v_gene: TRBV29-1
j_gene: TRBJ2-5
CDR3aa: CSVDPTGGPETQYF

v_gene: TRBV6-2/TRBV6-3
j_gene: TRBJ1-2
CDR3aa: CASSHLRGHGYTF

v_gene: TRBV4-2
j_gene: TRBJ2-3
CDR3aa: CASSQDERTPAADTQYF

v_gene: TRBV12-3/TRBV12-4
j_gene: TRBJ2-2
CDR3aa: CASTQGSYTGELFF

v_gene: TRBV5-4
j_gene: TRBJ2-5
CDR3aa: CASSLGAAQTIETQYF

v_gene: TRBV11-2
j_gene: TRBJ1-3
CDR3aa: CASSLDFRSALGNTIYF

v_gene: TRBV5-1
j_gene: TRBJ2-1
CDR3aa: CASSLVPLRLAENNEQFF

v_gene: TRBV3-1
j_gene: TRBJ1-4
CDR3aa: CASSQRGTEKLFF

v_gene: TRBV29-1
j_gene: TRBJ2-7
CDR3aa: CSVVRAGYEQYF

v_gene: TRBV30
j_gene: TRBJ2-7
CDR3aa: CAWSDGGYEQYF

v_gene: TRBV5-8
j_gene: TRBJ2-3
CDR3aa: CASSLVYREVWQYF

v_gene: TRBV27
j_gene: TRBJ1-2
CDR3aa: CASSKVGYGYTF

v_gene: TRBV4-3
j_gene: TRBJ2-5
CDR3aa: CASSQRVGYQETQYF